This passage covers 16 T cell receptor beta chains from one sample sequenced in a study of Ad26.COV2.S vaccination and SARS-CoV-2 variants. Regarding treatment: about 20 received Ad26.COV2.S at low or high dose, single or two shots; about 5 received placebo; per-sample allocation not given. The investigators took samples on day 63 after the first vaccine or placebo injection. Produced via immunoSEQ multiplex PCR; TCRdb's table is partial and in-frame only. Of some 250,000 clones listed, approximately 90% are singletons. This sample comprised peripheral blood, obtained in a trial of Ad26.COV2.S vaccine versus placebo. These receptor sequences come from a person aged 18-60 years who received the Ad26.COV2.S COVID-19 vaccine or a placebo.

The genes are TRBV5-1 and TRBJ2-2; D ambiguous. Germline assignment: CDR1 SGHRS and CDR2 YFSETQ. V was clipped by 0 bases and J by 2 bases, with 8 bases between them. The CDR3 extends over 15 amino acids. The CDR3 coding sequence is TGCGCCAGCAGCTTGGTGCTGGGTAACACCGGGGAGCTGTTTTTT. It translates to CASSLVLGNTGELFF. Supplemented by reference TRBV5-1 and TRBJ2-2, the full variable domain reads KAGVTQTPRYLIKTRGQQVTLSCSPISGHRSVSWYQQTPGQGLQFLFEYFSETQRNKGNFPGRFSGRQFSNSRSEMNVSTLELGDSALYLCASSLVLGNTGELFFGEGSRLTVL.

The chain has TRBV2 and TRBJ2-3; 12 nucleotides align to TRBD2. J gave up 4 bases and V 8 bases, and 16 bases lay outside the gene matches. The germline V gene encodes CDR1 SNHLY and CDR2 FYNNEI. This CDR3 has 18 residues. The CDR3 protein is CASRRRVLAGGPSDTQYF. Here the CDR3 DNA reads TGTGCCAGCCGAAGGAGGGTGCTAGCGGGAGGGCCTTCAGATACGCAGTATTTT.

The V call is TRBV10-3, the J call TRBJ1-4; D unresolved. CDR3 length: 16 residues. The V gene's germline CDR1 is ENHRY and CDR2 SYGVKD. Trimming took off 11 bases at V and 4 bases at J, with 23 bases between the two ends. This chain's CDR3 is CAAAPNLGQSNEKLFF. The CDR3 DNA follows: TGTGCCGCCGCCCCCAATCTCGGGCAGAGTAATGAAAAACTGTTTTTT.

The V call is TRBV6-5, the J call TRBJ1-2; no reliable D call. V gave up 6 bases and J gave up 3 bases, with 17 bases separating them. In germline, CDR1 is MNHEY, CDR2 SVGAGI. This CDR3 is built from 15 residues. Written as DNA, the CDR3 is TGTGCCAGCAGCAATTCGGTGGGGTGGGACTATGGCTACACCTTC. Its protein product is CASSNSVGWDYGYTF.

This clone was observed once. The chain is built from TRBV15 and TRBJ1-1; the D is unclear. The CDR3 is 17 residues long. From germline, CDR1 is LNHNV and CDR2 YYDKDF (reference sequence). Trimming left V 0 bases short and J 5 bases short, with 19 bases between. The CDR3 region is CATSRDSSPGVRTEAFF. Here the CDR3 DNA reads TGTGCCACCAGCAGAGATTCCTCCCCCGGGGTGCGAACTGAAGCTTTCTTT.

CDR3 amino acids: CASSRQGIAQPQHF. DNA of the CDR3: TGTGCCAGTAGTCGGCAGGGTATAGCTCAGCCCCAGCATTTT. The chain joins TRBV19 to TRBJ1-5; a weak D match, TRBD1 (5 bases). The germline V gene encodes CDR1 LNHDA and CDR2 SQIVND (reference sequence). The CDR3 has 14 residues. V was shortened by 5 bases and J by 6 bases, with 14 bases between the two germline ends. Full variable domain (rest looked up from reference TRBV19 and TRBJ1-5): DGGITQSPKYLFRKEGQNVTLSCEQNLNHDAMYWYRQDPGQGLRLIYYSQIVNDFQKGDIAEGYSVSREKKESFPLTVTSAQKNPTAFYLCASSRQGIAQPQHFGDGTRLSIL.

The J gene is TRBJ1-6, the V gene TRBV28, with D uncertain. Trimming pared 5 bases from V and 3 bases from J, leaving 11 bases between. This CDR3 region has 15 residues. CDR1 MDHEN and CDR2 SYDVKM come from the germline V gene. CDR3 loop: CASSPPGGYNSPLHF. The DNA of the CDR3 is TGTGCCAGCAGTCCCCCGGGAGGCTATAATTCACCCCTCCACTTT.

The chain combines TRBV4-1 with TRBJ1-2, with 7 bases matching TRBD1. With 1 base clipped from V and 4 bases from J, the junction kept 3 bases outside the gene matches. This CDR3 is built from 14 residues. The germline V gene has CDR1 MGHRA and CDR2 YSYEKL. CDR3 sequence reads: CASSQVGGSYGYTF. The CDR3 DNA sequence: TGCGCCAGCAGCCAAGTAGGGGGCAGCTATGGCTACACCTTC.

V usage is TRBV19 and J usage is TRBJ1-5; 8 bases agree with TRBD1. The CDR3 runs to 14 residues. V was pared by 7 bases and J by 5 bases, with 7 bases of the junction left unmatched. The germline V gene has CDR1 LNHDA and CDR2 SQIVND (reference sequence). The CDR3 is CASMSGQGDQPQHF. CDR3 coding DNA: TGTGCCAGTATGTCAGGACAGGGTGATCAGCCCCAGCATTTT.

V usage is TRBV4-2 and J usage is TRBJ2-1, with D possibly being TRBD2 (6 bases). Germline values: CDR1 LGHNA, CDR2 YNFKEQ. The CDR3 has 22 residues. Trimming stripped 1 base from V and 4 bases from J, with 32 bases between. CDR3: CASSQVCPGSGPFLGFYNEQFF. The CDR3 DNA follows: TGTGCCAGCAGCCAAGTTTGTCCGGGTAGCGGCCCTTTCCTCGGATTTTACAATGAGCAGTTCTTC.

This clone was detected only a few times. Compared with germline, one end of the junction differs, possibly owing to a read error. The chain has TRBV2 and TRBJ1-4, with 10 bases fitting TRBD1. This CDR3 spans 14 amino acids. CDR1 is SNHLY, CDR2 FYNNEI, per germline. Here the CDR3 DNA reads TGTGCCAGCATTGAAAGGACAGGGGGTGAAAAACTGTTTTTT. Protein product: CASIERTGGEKLFF. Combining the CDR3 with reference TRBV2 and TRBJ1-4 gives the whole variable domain EPEVTQTPSHQVTQMGQEVILRCVPISNHLYFYWYRQILGQKVEFLVSFYNNEISEKSEIFDDQFSVERPDGSNFTLKIRSTKLEDSAMYFCASIERTGGEKLFFGSGTQLSVL.

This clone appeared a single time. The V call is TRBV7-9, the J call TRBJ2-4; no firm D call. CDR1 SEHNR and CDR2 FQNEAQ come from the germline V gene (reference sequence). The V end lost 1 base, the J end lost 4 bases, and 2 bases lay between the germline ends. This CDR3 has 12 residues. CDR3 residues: CASSLVKNIQYF. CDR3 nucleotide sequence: TGTGCCAGCAGCTTAGTGAAAAACATTCAGTACTTC.

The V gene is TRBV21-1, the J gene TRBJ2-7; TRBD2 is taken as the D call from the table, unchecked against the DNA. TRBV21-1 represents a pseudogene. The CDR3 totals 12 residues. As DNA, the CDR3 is TGTGCCAGCAGCATCTACCCTATTGAGCAGTACTTC. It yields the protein CASSIYPIEQYF.

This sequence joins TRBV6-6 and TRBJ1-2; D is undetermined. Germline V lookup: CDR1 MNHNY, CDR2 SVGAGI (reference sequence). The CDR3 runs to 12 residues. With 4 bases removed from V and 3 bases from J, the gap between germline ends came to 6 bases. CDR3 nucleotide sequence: TGTGCCAGCAGTTCTGAAGACTATGGCTACACCTTC. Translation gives CASSSEDYGYTF.

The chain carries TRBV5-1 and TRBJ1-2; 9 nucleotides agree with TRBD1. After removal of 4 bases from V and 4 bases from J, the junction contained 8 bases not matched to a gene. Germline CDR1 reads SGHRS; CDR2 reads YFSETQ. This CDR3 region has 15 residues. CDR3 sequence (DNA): TGCGCCAGCAGCCTAACCGGGACAGGGCGCTATGGCTACACCTTC. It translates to CASSLTGTGRYGYTF. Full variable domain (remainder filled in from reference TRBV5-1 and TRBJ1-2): KAGVTQTPRYLIKTRGQQVTLSCSPISGHRSVSWYQQTPGQGLQFLFEYFSETQRNKGNFPGRFSGRQFSNSRSEMNVSTLELGDSALYLCASSLTGTGRYGYTFGSGTRLTVV.

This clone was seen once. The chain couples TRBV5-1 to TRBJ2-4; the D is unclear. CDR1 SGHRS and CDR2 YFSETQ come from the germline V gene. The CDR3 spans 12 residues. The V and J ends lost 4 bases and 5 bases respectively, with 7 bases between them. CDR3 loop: CASSRYQNIQYF. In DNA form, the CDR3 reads TGCGCCAGCAGCCGATATCAAAACATTCAGTACTTC.